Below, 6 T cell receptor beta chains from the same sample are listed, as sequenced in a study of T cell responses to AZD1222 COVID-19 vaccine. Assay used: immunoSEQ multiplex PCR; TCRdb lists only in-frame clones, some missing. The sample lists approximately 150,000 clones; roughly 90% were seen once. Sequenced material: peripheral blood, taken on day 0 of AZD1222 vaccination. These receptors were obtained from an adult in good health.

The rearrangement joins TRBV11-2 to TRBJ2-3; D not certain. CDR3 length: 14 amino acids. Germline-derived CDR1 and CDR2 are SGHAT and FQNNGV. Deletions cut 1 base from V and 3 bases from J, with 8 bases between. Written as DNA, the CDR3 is TGTGCCAGCAGCTTAGGGGGATCTACAGATACGCAGTATTTT. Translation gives CASSLGGSTDTQYF.

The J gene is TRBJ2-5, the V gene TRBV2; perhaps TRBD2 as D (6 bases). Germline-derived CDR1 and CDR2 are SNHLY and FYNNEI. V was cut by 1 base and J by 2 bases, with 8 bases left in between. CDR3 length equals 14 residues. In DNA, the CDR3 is TGTGCCAGCAGTGAAGGACTAGTTCAAGAGACCCAGTACTTC. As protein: CASSEGLVQETQYF.

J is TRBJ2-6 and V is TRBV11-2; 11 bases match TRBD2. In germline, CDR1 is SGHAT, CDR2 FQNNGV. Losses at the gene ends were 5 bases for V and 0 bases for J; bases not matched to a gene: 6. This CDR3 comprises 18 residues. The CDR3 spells CASSRSGGAFSGANVLTF. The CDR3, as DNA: TGTGCCAGCAGCCGTAGCGGGGGGGCCTTCTCTGGGGCCAACGTCCTGACTTTC. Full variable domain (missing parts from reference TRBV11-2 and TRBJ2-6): EAGVAQSPRYKIIEKRQSVAFWCNPISGHATLYWYQQILGQGPKLLIQFQNNGVVDDSQLPKDRFSAERLKGVDSTLKIQPAKLEDSAVYLCASSRSGGAFSGANVLTFGAGSRLTVL.

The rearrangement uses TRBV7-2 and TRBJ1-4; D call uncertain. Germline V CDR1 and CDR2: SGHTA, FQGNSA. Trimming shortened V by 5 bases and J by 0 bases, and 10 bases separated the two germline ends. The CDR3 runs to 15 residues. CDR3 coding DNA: TGTGCCAGCAGCGTGATCCCTGCAACTAATGAAAAACTGTTTTTT. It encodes CASSVIPATNEKLFF. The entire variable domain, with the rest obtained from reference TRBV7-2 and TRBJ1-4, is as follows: GAGVSQSPSNKVTEKGKDVELRCDPISGHTALYWYRQSLGQGLEFLIYFQGNSAPDKSGLPSDRFSAERTGGSVSTLTIQRTQQEDSAVYLCASSVIPATNEKLFFGSGTQLSVL.

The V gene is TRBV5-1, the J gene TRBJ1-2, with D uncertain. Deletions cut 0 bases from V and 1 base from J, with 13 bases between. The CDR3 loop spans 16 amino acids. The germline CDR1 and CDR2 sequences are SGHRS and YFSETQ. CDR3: CASSLGGTDGNYGYTF. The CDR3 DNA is TGCGCCAGCAGCTTGGGAGGAACAGACGGTAACTATGGCTACACCTTC. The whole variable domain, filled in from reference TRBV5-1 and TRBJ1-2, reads KAGVTQTPRYLIKTRGQQVTLSCSPISGHRSVSWYQQTPGQGLQFLFEYFSETQRNKGNFPGRFSGRQFSNSRSEMNVSTLELGDSALYLCASSLGGTDGNYGYTFGSGTRLTVV.

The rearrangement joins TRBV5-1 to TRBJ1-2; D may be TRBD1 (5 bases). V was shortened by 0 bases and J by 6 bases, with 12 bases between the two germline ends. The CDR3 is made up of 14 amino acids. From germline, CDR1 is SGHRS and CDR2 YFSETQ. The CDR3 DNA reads TGCGCCAGCAGCTTGGGAGTGGGGCTAGATGGCTACACCTTC. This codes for CASSLGVGLDGYTF.